The TCR beta chain described here comes from a study of monozygotic twins with inflammatory bowel disease. Notes on the study in general: Varied immunosuppressive treatments among patients may have increased repertoire variability.

A note on this clonotype: Its matching antigen is unknown.

Germline V lookup: CDR1 PRHDT, CDR2 FYEKMQ (reference sequence). CDR3 length: 14 residues. From the 5' RACE reads, TCRdb lists one entry per CDR3 protein and no DNA. This listing includes 420,000 or so distinct CDR3 sequences. The chain uses TRBV13 and TRBJ1-3; TCRdb's assignment of TRBD1 cannot be checked, as there is no DNA. This receptor was taken from a human donor with ulcerative colitis or Crohn's disease, or a healthy co-twin of an affected twin (not recorded which). Input material: blood. CDR3 loop: CASSSGTIGNTIYF.